The entry that follows covers one TCR beta chain sequence. Its antigen is currently unknown. The data originate from a study of cytomegalovirus exposure and HLA in healthy donors. From germline, CDR1 is SGHRS and CDR2 YFSETQ. CDR3 length: 15 amino acids. V was clipped by 6 bases and J by 4 bases; unmatched bases: 5. Sequenced by immunoSEQ multiplex PCR; TCRdb stores in-frame clones only, minus some. Altogether over 110,000 clones are present, 70% to 90% being singletons, with the ten largest covering around 10%. Findings of the study overall: Across donors, most TCRs were seen rarely, yet some public ones were widespread.

J is TRBJ2-1 and V is TRBV5-1; 12 bases align to TRBD2. Material: PBMCs. This sequence was found in a man aged 18 to 29 in good health and CMV-seropositive. The CDR3 bases are TGCGCCAGCATCGAGACTAGCGGGGGTTACAATGAGCAGTTCTTC. This gives the protein CASIETSGGYNEQFF.